This TCR beta chain is from a study of T cells in Graves' hyperthyroidism and ophthalmopathy. Study-wide points: A model using 13 V-J features told ophthalmopathy apart from stable hyperthyroidism.

Germline V gene data show CDR1 as SNHLY and CDR2 as FYNNEI. CDR3 length: 16 residues. Trimming shortened V by 0 bases and J by 6 bases, and 12 bases separated the two germline ends. This clonotype was seen repeatedly, ten times or more. What it binds is unknown. Researchers amplified the TCR beta CDR3 regions from RNA transcripts. In the first-round RT-PCR of the TCR CDR3, the HTBI primer set was used. TCRdb passed the multiplex PCR reads through MiXCR, listing each CDR3 protein once. The sample carries 480,000 or so distinct CDR3 sequences, around 50% recorded once. The chain has TRBV2 and TRBJ2-6, with D possibly TRBD2 on 6 matching bases. Sequenced sample: peripheral blood or thyroid tissue (not recorded which). This clonotype was obtained from an adult woman with Graves' disease, either hyperthyroidism or ophthalmopathy (not recorded which). Here the CDR3 reads CASSEALRGMANVLTF. For the CDR3, the DNA is TGTGCCAGCAGTGAAGCGCTTCGGGGGATGGCCAACGTCCTGACTTTC.